The present entry profiles one TCR beta chain with its context. The data were produced by immunoSEQ multiplex PCR, yet TCRdb's version contains in-frame clones alone and is incomplete. The table records fewer than 300,000 clones, more than 75% of them present only once. The data were obtained in a study of blood T cell repertoires in COVID-19. This CDR3 comprises 18 residues. Trimming removed 5 bases from V and 0 bases from J, with 19 bases in between. Germline CDR1 reads SEHNR; CDR2 reads FQNEAQ (reference sequence). Sequences were obtained from peripheral blood. The V call is TRBV7-9, the J call TRBJ1-4; maybe TRBD1 (6 bases). This sequence was found in a woman between 40 and 50 years old who had recovered from COVID-19. This CDR3 reads CASSPPLGQTATNEKLFF. The DNA of the CDR3 is TGTGCCAGCAGCCCCCCCCTCGGACAGACTGCAACTAATGAAAAACTGTTTTTT.